The T cell receptor beta chain described here comes from a study of T cells after yellow fever vaccination. Production of TCR cDNA was by 5'RACE template switching, which also added a universal primer site and UMIs. One entry per CDR3 protein results from TCRdb running MiXCR on the 5' RACE reads. The sample records some 390,000 distinct CDR3 sequences, approximately 5.7% being singletons. This clonotype was counted a few times. What it binds is not known. Study-level points and caveats: Of the clonotypes, a small share occurred in both CD4 and CD8 compartments. It was the secondary response that reached its peak faster, day 5 versus 15, but it was weaker. Detected again after the booster were most primary-vaccination clones, at 95% to 98% CD4 and approximately 87% CD8.

The trim removed 5 bases at V and 4 bases at J, leaving 10 bases unmatched. There are 17 residues in the CDR3. Germline V gene data show CDR1 as SGHTA and CDR2 as FQGNSA. The sample here was PBMCs, taken 5 days after the yellow fever booster vaccination. V and J are TRBV7-2 and TRBJ2-5; 13 bases fit TRBD2. This receptor was identified in a young man who received the YFV17D yellow fever vaccine. CDR3 loop: CASSPSWTSGRTETQYF. CDR3 nucleotides: TGTGCCAGCAGCCCATCCTGGACTAGCGGGAGAACAGAGACCCAGTACTTC.